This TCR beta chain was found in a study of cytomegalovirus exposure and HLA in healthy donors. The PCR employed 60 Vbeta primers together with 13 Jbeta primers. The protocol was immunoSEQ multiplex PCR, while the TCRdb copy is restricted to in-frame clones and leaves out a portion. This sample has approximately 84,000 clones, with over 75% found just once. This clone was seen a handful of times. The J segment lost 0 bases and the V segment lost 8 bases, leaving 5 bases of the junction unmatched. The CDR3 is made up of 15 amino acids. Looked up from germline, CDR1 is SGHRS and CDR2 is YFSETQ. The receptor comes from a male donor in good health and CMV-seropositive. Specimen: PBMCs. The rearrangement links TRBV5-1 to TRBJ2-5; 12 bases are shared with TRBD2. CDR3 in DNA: TGCGCCAGTATGACTAGCGGGAGCCACCAAGAGACCCAGTACTTC. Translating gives CASMTSGSHQETQYF. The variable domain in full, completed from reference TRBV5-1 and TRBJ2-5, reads KAGVTQTPRYLIKTRGQQVTLSCSPISGHRSVSWYQQTPGQGLQFLFEYFSETQRNKGNFPGRFSGRQFSNSRSEMNVSTLELGDSALYLCASMTSGSHQETQYFGPGTRLLVL.